The clone carrying this T cell receptor (beta chain) was seen a handful of times. The target antigen is unknown. There are 15 residues in the CDR3. CDR1 and CDR2 (germline): MNHNS, SASEGT. V was clipped by 6 bases and J by 4 bases, with 18 bases between them. Researchers ran the PCR with 60 Vbeta and 13 Jbeta primers. Some clones are missing from TCRdb's copy, which holds only in-frame ones; the method was immunoSEQ multiplex PCR. The sample yields approximately 160,000 clones, 75% to 85% seen once. These data belong to a study of cytomegalovirus exposure and HLA in healthy donors. Whole-study results and caveats: In a later analysis, TCR beta V- and J-gene trimming showed a link to a missense DCLRE1C variant.

The gene calls are TRBV6-1 and TRBJ1-1; no clear D. This clonotype originated in a woman in her twenties or thirties in good health and CMV-seropositive. Specimen: PBMCs. The CDR3 DNA reads TGTGCCAGCAGCGAACCCGCCGTACTTGGCACTGAAGCTTTCTTT. This sequence encodes CASSEPAVLGTEAFF.